One sample yielded the 25 T cell receptor beta chains listed below, sequenced in a study of shared clonotypes between healthy human individuals. Produced via immunoSEQ multiplex PCR; TCRdb's table is partial and in-frame only. The sample includes about 2 million clones, approximately 95% seen only once; the top ten take roughly 0.13%. The sample was naive CD4+ T cells sorted from blood. Subset given: CD45RA+ positively selected. These receptors originate from a man aged 18 to 35 in good health.

V usage is TRBV27 and J usage is TRBJ2-3, with D perhaps TRBD1 or TRBD2 (5 bases each). The V end lost 5 bases, the J end lost 7 bases, and 16 bases lay between the germline ends. Germline CDR1 is MNHEY and CDR2 is SMNVEV (reference sequence). The length of the CDR3 is 14 residues. The CDR3 reads CASSLLGVSNTQYF. The CDR3 DNA reads as TGTGCCAGCAGTCTCCTGGGGGTCTCGAATACGCAGTATTTT.

As for this clone: This sample includes further DNA sequences coding for the same CDR3. The J gene is TRBJ2-7, the V gene TRBV19, with 8 bases that match TRBD1. Germline CDR1 and CDR2: LNHDA and SQIVND (reference sequence). J lost 0 bases, V lost 11 bases, and 6 bases had no gene match. The CDR3 contains 13 residues. The CDR3: CASGQGASYEQYF. The DNA of the CDR3 is TGTGCCTCCGGACAGGGAGCCTCCTACGAGCAGTACTTC.

This sequence joins TRBV7-2 and TRBJ1-6; weak D call: TRBD1 (5 bases). The germline CDR1 and CDR2 sequences are SGHTA and FQGNSA. The CDR3 spans 15 residues. Trimming stripped 3 bases from V and 11 bases from J, with 17 bases between. The CDR3 sequence: CASSLGGADPAPLHF. In nucleotides, the CDR3 is TGTGCCAGCAGCTTGGGAGGGGCGGATCCGGCACCCCTCCACTTT.

This clone has a count of ten or more. The chain uses TRBV18 and TRBJ1-1; weak D call: TRBD1 (6 bases). CDR3 length equals 16 residues. With 6 bases removed from V and 0 bases from J, the gap between germline ends came to 17 bases. The germline V gene encodes CDR1 KGHSH and CDR2 LQKENI. CDR3 amino acids: CASSQRQANLNTEAFF. CDR3 sequence (DNA): TGTGCCAGCTCTCAAAGACAGGCCAACCTGAACACTGAAGCTTTCTTT.

Concerning this clone itself: This sample also contains other DNA sequences that code for the same CDR3. V usage is TRBV6-6 and J usage is TRBJ2-7; D uncertain. Trimming removed 3 bases from V and 1 base from J, with 7 bases in between. In germline, CDR1 is MNHNY, CDR2 SVGAGI (reference sequence). This CDR3 spans 13 amino acids. CDR3 protein: CASSYLESYEQYF. The CDR3 DNA reads TGTGCCAGCAGTTATTTAGAGTCCTACGAGCAGTACTTC.

There are a few counts of this clone. The chain recombines TRBV2 with TRBJ1-5; no reliable D call. The length of the CDR3 is 15 residues. The ends were cut back, 0 bases at V and 1 base at J, with 7 bases in the middle. Germline CDR1 is SNHLY and CDR2 is FYNNEI. Here the CDR3 DNA reads TGTGCCAGCAGTGAAGCGCCAATAAGCAATCAGCCCCAGCATTTT. Translated: CASSEAPISNQPQHF. Looking up the rest from reference TRBV2 and TRBJ1-5 gives the full variable domain: EPEVTQTPSHQVTQMGQEVILRCVPISNHLYFYWYRQILGQKVEFLVSFYNNEISEKSEIFDDQFSVERPDGSNFTLKIRSTKLEDSAMYFCASSEAPISNQPQHFGDGTRLSIL.

Remarks on this clone: At the DNA level, this CDR3 is encoded by other sequences in the same sample as well. J is TRBJ1-2 and V is TRBV2; D ambiguous. The CDR3 length is 12 residues. Per the germline V gene, CDR1 is SNHLY and CDR2 is FYNNEI. Trimming left V 1 base short and J 5 bases short, with 5 bases between. This CDR3 reads CASSEVSYGYTF. In DNA, the CDR3 is TGTGCCAGCAGTGAAGTTTCTTATGGCTACACCTTC.

This clone appeared once. This chain links TRBV7-9 with TRBJ1-5; 9 bases fit TRBD1. Germline CDR1 and CDR2: SEHNR and FQNEAQ (reference sequence). The CDR3 has 17 residues. The ends lost 5 bases at V and 5 bases at J; junction bases unmatched: 13. CDR3 DNA: TGTGCCAGCAGCCTTTGGCTGGGACAGGGTGGGGATCAGCCCCAGCATTTT. As protein: CASSLWLGQGGDQPQHF.

The gene calls are TRBV14 and TRBJ2-4, with 10 bases identical to TRBD1. This CDR3 comprises 16 residues. Germline V lookup: CDR1 SGHDN, CDR2 FVKESK. Trimming removed 0 bases from V and 11 bases from J; junction bases left unmatched: 10. The CDR3 coding sequence is TGTGCCAGCAGCCAAGAGATGGGACAGGGGTCGGCCCTTCAGTACTTC. This encodes CASSQEMGQGSALQYF.

Note on this clone: Distinct nucleotide sequences in the sample also encode this CDR3. As DNA, the CDR3 is TGTGCCTGGAGTAGGGGTTCCTACGAGCAGTACTTC. This encodes CAWSRGSYEQYF. The chain couples TRBV30 to TRBJ2-7; TRBD1 might be the D (5 bases). CDR3 size: 12 residues. V lost 2 bases to trimming and J lost 1 base, with 6 bases between them. Germline V CDR1 and CDR2: GTSNPN, SVGIG (reference sequence).

CDR3 amino acids: CASSPGTVTGELFF. CDR3 coding DNA: TGCGCCAGCAGCCCGGGGACAGTCACCGGGGAGCTGTTTTTT. J is TRBJ2-2 and V is TRBV5-1, with TRBD1 identical over 7 bases. The CDR3 consists of 14 residues. Unmatched junction bases numbered 4, after V lost 4 bases and J lost 4 bases. Looked up from germline, CDR1 is SGHRS and CDR2 is YFSETQ.

The chain is built from TRBV27 and TRBJ2-7, with D possibly being TRBD1 (6 bases). This CDR3 contains 16 residues. The V gene lost 6 bases and the J gene lost 7 bases, with 25 bases spanning the gap. Germline V CDR1 and CDR2: MNHEY, SMNVEV (reference sequence). The CDR3 loop reads CASRPGVGNGVEEQYF. The CDR3 bases are TGTGCCAGCAGGCCAGGGGTGGGAAACGGAGTCGAGGAGCAGTACTTC.

Regarding this clone: Other DNA sequences within the sample encode an identical CDR3. The genes are TRBV6-6 and TRBJ2-7; tentatively, D is TRBD2 (5 bases). This CDR3 has 12 residues. Per the germline V gene, CDR1 is MNHNY and CDR2 is SVGAGI (reference sequence). Trimming took 5 bases from V and 3 from J, leaving 8 bases between them. The DNA for the CDR3 is TGTGCCAGCAGTCCCCGGGGCTACGAGCAGTACTTC. It codes for CASSPRGYEQYF.

The chain has TRBV19 and TRBJ1-5, with D tentatively TRBD1 (6 bases). The CDR3 contains 16 residues. Germline CDR1 reads LNHDA; CDR2 reads SQIVND (reference sequence). Deletions cut 5 bases from V and 0 bases from J, with 14 bases between. The CDR3 bases are TGTGCCAGTAGTCCTCTTAGGGGGGATAGCAATCAGCCCCAGCATTTT. It codes for CASSPLRGDSNQPQHF.

The J gene is TRBJ1-5, the V gene TRBV6-1; no clear D gene. Looked up from germline, CDR1 is MNHNS and CDR2 is SASEGT. The CDR3 is 13 amino acids. V shed 4 bases and J shed 4 bases, with 8 bases lying between them. In DNA, the CDR3 is TGTGCCAGCAGTGTGTTAGAGAATCAGCCCCAGCATTTT. Protein product: CASSVLENQPQHF.

The CDR3, as DNA: TGTGCCAGCAGCCAACGGGCTGCAACTAATGAAAAACTGTTTTTT. This codes for CASSQRAATNEKLFF. The V call is TRBV14, the J call TRBJ1-4; no reliable D call. V was clipped by 2 bases and J by 0 bases, with 7 bases between them. The CDR3 spans 15 residues. Germline values: CDR1 SGHDN, CDR2 FVKESK. The full variable domain, with the rest looked up from reference TRBV14 and TRBJ1-4, is EAGVTQFPSHSVIEKGQTVTLRCDPISGHDNLYWYRRVMGKEIKFLLHFVKESKQDESGMPNNRFLAERTGGTYSTLKVQPAELEDSGVYFCASSQRAATNEKLFFGSGTQLSVL.

Worth noting for this clone: Additional DNA sequences in this sample encode the identical CDR3. The J gene is TRBJ2-2, the V gene TRBV6-1; no clear D. Germline V gene data show CDR1 as MNHNS and CDR2 as SASEGT. V was clipped by 4 bases and J by 4 bases, with 7 bases between them. This CDR3 comprises 13 residues. Here the CDR3 DNA reads TGTGCCAGCAGTGCGGGTGTCACCGGGGAGCTGTTTTTT. Translated: CASSAGVTGELFF.

This clone is a singleton in its sample. The chain recombines TRBV7-2 with TRBJ2-7, with D unresolved. Germline assignment: CDR1 SGHTA and CDR2 FQGNSA. This CDR3 is 15 amino acids long. V was cut by 1 base and J by 0 bases, with 10 bases left in between. As DNA, the CDR3 is TGTGCCAGCAGCTTAGACACTCGGAGCTCCTACGAGCAGTACTTC. It yields the protein CASSLDTRSSYEQYF.

This chain joins TRBV2 and TRBJ2-7; no clear D gene. The germline V and J ends were trimmed by 0 bases and 2 bases, with 8 bases remaining between them. The CDR3 consists of 14 residues. Germline CDR1 reads SNHLY; CDR2 reads FYNNEI. The CDR3 nucleotides are TGTGCCAGCAGTGAAGCACCAACCACCTACGAGCAGTACTTC. It encodes CASSEAPTTYEQYF.

The CDR3 spells CASSLPGMETQYF. The CDR3 coding sequence is TGTGCCAGCAGCTTACCAGGGATGGAGACCCAGTACTTC. The chain links TRBV7-6 to TRBJ2-5; weak D call: TRBD1 (5 bases). Trimming pared 2 bases from V and 5 bases from J, leaving 9 bases between. CDR3 length: 13 amino acids. CDR1 SGHVS and CDR2 FNYEAQ come from the germline V gene.

V usage is TRBV6-6 and J usage is TRBJ2-5, with 7 bases identical to TRBD1. The CDR3 runs 13 residues. Germline-derived CDR1 and CDR2 are MNHNY and SVGAGI (reference sequence). The V gene end was trimmed by 6 bases and the J gene end by 4 bases; junction bases not matched to a gene: 5. CDR3 amino acids: CASSSDRAETQYF. The CDR3 nucleotides are TGTGCCAGCAGCTCCGACAGGGCAGAGACCCAGTACTTC.

Turning to this clone: The sample carries other DNA sequences with the same CDR3. The rearrangement uses TRBV19 and TRBJ2-7; tentatively, D is TRBD2 (6 bases). Germline V gene sequence: CDR1 LNHDA, CDR2 SQIVND (reference sequence). The CDR3 runs to 14 residues. V lost 1 base, J lost 2 bases, and 9 bases lay in between. The chain's CDR3 is CASSIVGGTYEQYF. CDR3 DNA sequence: TGTGCCAGTAGTATAGTCGGAGGGACCTACGAGCAGTACTTC.

The rearrangement links TRBV2 to TRBJ2-1; D is possibly TRBD1 (6 bases). The V gene lost 7 bases and the J gene lost 4 bases, with 17 bases spanning the gap. The CDR3 loop spans 15 amino acids. The germline gives CDR1 SNHLY, CDR2 FYNNEI. The CDR3 bases are TGTGCCAGCATGGTGGACAGTGGGCCTTACAATGAGCAGTTCTTC. Protein: CASMVDSGPYNEQFF.

The CDR3: CATSRGTRDSREKLFF. DNA for the CDR3: TGTGCCACCAGCAGGGGAACCCGGGACAGCAGGGAAAAACTGTTTTTT. The chain is built from TRBV15 and TRBJ1-4, with TRBD1 matching 7 bases. J gave up 8 bases and V 3 bases, and 12 bases lay outside the gene matches. The CDR3 is 16 amino acids. Germline CDR1 and CDR2: LNHNV and YYDKDF (reference sequence).

This clone has just one count. The CDR3 nucleotides are TGTGCCAGTAGTACAGCCCTTGGGGATGAAAAACTGTTTTTT. Translation: CASSTALGDEKLFF. The chain couples TRBV19 to TRBJ1-4; D is ambiguous. The V gene lost 4 bases and the J gene lost 6 bases, with 12 bases spanning the gap. Germline lookup yields CDR1 LNHDA and CDR2 SQIVND (reference sequence). This CDR3 has 14 residues.